A single TCR beta chain is shown here with its context. Its antigen is currently unknown. This entry belongs to a study of cytomegalovirus exposure and HLA in healthy donors. Study findings and constraints: In a later analysis, parvovirus B19, influenza, CMV and Epstein-Barr virus appeared linked to several top co-occurrence clusters. The majority of TCR sequences were rare, yet some public TCRs appeared in many donors. In a later analysis, across HLA loci, associated TCR counts were highest for DRB1, lowest for HLA-C.

Vbeta (60) and Jbeta (13) primers were used in the PCR. Method: immunoSEQ multiplex PCR; TCRdb's copy keeps in-frame clones and lacks some. The sample consists of 150,000 to 200,000 clones, over 60% of them appearing once. At sampling all donors were nominally healthy, likely with unrecorded immune exposures. This CDR3 is 14 amino acids long. From germline, CDR1 is KGHSH and CDR2 LQKENI. The V gene lost 0 bases and the J gene lost 6 bases, with 12 bases spanning the gap. The TCR sequence derives from a man aged 35-49 years in good health and CMV-seropositive. The sequenced sample was PBMCs. The chain joins TRBV18 to TRBJ2-7, with D tentatively TRBD2 (5 bases). The chain's CDR3 is CASSPPRGLREQYF. DNA of the CDR3: TGTGCCAGCTCACCACCTAGAGGGCTCCGCGAGCAGTACTTC. Complete variable domain (other parts from reference TRBV18 and TRBJ2-7): NAGVMQNPRHLVRRRGQEARLRCSPMKGHSHVYWYRQLPEEGLKFMVYLQKENIIDESGMPKERFSAEFPKEGPSILRIQQVVRGDSAAYFCASSPPRGLREQYFGPGTRLTVT.